These 29 T cell receptor beta chains originate from one sample sequenced in a study of post-analysis software for immune sequencing data. Broader study findings: A handful of TRBV segments (TRBV5-6, TRBV5-1 and TRBV20-1 among them) occurred more frequently in patients than in controls.

The antigens for these receptors are not known. Unique-molecular-identifier-tagged TCR beta cDNA libraries were used. TCRdb used MiXCR to reprocess the PCR reads, holding one entry per CDR3 protein. In the table there are roughly 540,000 distinct CDR3 sequences, less than 40% of which are singletons. Input material: blood. The receptor set was obtained from a girl younger than 18 with multiple sclerosis.

This chain links TRBV27 with TRBJ2-3; 12 bases are a match to TRBD2. The J segment lost 0 bases and the V segment lost 4 bases, leaving 5 bases of the junction unmatched. Germline lookup yields CDR1 MNHEY and CDR2 SMNVEV (reference sequence). The CDR3 sequence is 17 residues long. The CDR3 nucleotides are TGTGCCAGCAGTTCCCTAGCGGGGGGGCTGAGCACAGATACGCAGTATTTT. Protein: CASSSLAGGLSTDTQYF.

This clonotype has ten or more counts. As DNA, the CDR3 is TGTGCCAGCAGCACGTCCGTGCGGGATAGCGGCACAGATACGCAGTATTTT. It specifies CASSTSVRDSGTDTQYF. The V and J genes are TRBV7-9 and TRBJ2-3, with D possibly being TRBD2 (6 bases). The CDR3 is made up of 17 amino acids. Germline-derived CDR1 and CDR2 are SEHNR and FQNEAQ (reference sequence). With 5 bases removed from V and 1 base from J, the gap between germline ends came to 19 bases. The full variable domain, rest sourced from reference TRBV7-9 and TRBJ2-3, is DTGVSQNPRHKITKRGQNVTFRCDPISEHNRLYWYRQTLGQGPEFLTYFQNEAQLEKSRLLSDRFSAERPKGSFSTLEIQRTEQGDSAMYLCASSTSVRDSGTDTQYFGPGTRLTVL.

Note on this clonotype: Sequence at one end of the junction differs from germline and may be a read error. This chain connects TRBV7-2 to TRBJ1-1; no clear D. The CDR3 contains 12 residues. Germline CDR1 is SGHTA and CDR2 is FQGNSA. The CDR3 DNA is TGTGTCAGCAGCTTAGGGTTGACTGAAGCTTTCTTT. It specifies CVSSLGLTEAFF.

The V gene is TRBV29-1, the J gene TRBJ2-1, with TRBD1 matching over 7 bases. The V and J ends lost 3 bases and 2 bases, in that order; junction bases with no gene match: 1. The CDR3 is made up of 13 amino acids. Germline V gene lookup returns CDR1 SQVTM and CDR2 ANQGSEA. CDR3 residues: CSVDTGAYNEQFF. The CDR3 region has the DNA TGCAGCGTTGATACAGGGGCCTACAATGAGCAGTTCTTC.

This clonotype was recorded a few times. In DNA form, the CDR3 reads TGTGCCACCAGCAGACCGGGACAGGAATATGGCTACACCTTC. Translating gives CATSRPGQEYGYTF. V and J are TRBV15 and TRBJ1-2, with 8 bases identical to TRBD1. With 2 bases clipped from V and 5 bases from J, the junction kept 4 bases outside the gene matches. Germline assignment: CDR1 LNHNV and CDR2 YYDKDF (reference sequence). There are 14 residues in the CDR3.

In this sample, this clonotype turned up a few times. V gene TRBV15 combines with J gene TRBJ2-3, with TRBD2 matching 8 bases. Trimming at V came to 1 base and at J to 7 bases, leaving 10 bases not matched to a gene. Germline values: CDR1 LNHNV, CDR2 YYDKDF (reference sequence). The CDR3 covers 16 residues. The CDR3 nucleotides read TGTGCCACCAGCAGAGCCTCATCCGGGACTAGATATACGCAGTATTTT. Translating it yields CATSRASSGTRYTQYF.

This clonotype was counted between two and nine times. CDR3 DNA sequence: TGTGCCAGCAGTACCGGACAGGGAGCAACTAATGAAAAACTGTTTTTT. It codes for CASSTGQGATNEKLFF. The chain recombines TRBV6-4 with TRBJ1-4; 8 positions agree with TRBD1. CDR3 length equals 16 residues. The germline CDR1 and CDR2 sequences are MRHNA and SNTAGT. The V segment lost 5 bases and the J segment 0 bases; nucleotides outside the gene matches: 5.

The chain combines TRBV5-1 with TRBJ1-6; 9 nucleotides match TRBD1. This CDR3 spans 15 amino acids. Losses at the gene ends were 4 bases for V and 7 bases for J; bases not matched to a gene: 6. The V gene's germline CDR1 is SGHRS and CDR2 YFSETQ. CDR3 sequence: CASSLGTGYNSPLHF. The DNA for the CDR3 is TGCGCCAGCAGCCTCGGGACAGGGTACAATTCACCCCTCCACTTT. Full variable domain (outside the CDR3, taken from reference TRBV5-1 and TRBJ1-6): KAGVTQTPRYLIKTRGQQVTLSCSPISGHRSVSWYQQTPGQGLQFLFEYFSETQRNKGNFPGRFSGRQFSNSRSEMNVSTLELGDSALYLCASSLGTGYNSPLHFGNGTRLTVT.

The chain uses TRBV6-2 or TRBV6-3 and TRBJ2-3, with 7 bases identical to TRBD2. The CDR3 loop spans 14 amino acids. Germline V CDR1 and CDR2: MNHEY, SVGEGT. V lost 7 bases, J lost 0 bases, and 4 bases stayed unmatched. Here the CDR3 DNA reads TGTGCCAGCATGGACGGGGGGAGCACAGATACGCAGTATTTT. Translated, it gives CASMDGGSTDTQYF.

This sequence joins TRBV10-2 and TRBJ1-5; D perhaps matches TRBD1 (5 bases). The CDR3 is 15 amino acids. Germline CDR1 and CDR2: WSHSY and SAAADI. V was clipped by 7 bases and J by 0 bases, with 13 bases between them. CDR3 residues: CASTPGRYSNQPQHF. CDR3 nucleotide sequence: TGCGCCAGCACGCCGGGACGGTATAGCAATCAGCCCCAGCATTTT.

About this clonotype: The junction does not match germline at one end; this may be a read error. This chain connects TRBV13 to TRBJ2-7; D not certain. CDR1 and CDR2 from the germline V gene are PRHDT and FYEKMQ (reference sequence). The CDR3 contains 14 residues. The CDR3 region is CASSLGAPGYERYF. The CDR3 DNA is TGTGCCAGCAGCTTAGGGGCCCCCGGCTACGAGCGGTACTTC.

The rearrangement joins TRBV6-1 to TRBJ2-3; D perhaps matches TRBD2 (5 bases). CDR3 size: 11 residues. Germline CDR1 is MNHNS and CDR2 is SASEGT. Trimming took off 10 bases at V and 4 bases at J, with 9 bases between the two ends. This chain's CDR3 is CAIMRADTQYF. Written as DNA, the CDR3 is TGTGCCATCATGCGGGCAGATACGCAGTATTTT.

This clonotype was found once. V usage is TRBV4-1 and J usage is TRBJ2-3; 10 bases are shared with TRBD2. This CDR3 has 18 residues. Unmatched junction bases numbered 13, after V lost 3 bases and J lost 4 bases. CDR1 MGHRA and CDR2 YSYEKL come from the germline V gene. Written as DNA, the CDR3 is TGCGCCAGCAGCCACCCGTGGGACAGCGGGGGGGCCGCAGATACGCAGTATTTT. Translation gives CASSHPWDSGGAADTQYF.

This clonotype was seen many times. The chain recombines TRBV20-1 with TRBJ2-1; the D gene is possibly TRBD1 (5 bases). CDR3 length: 19 residues. CDR1 is DFQATT and CDR2 is SNEGSKA in the germline V gene (reference sequence). V was pared by 3 bases and J by 4 bases, with 28 bases between. The CDR3 DNA is TGCAGTGCTAGGGTGACAGCTACAGGAGCGAGGAACACTTACAATGAGCAGTTCTTC. Encoded protein: CSARVTATGARNTYNEQFF.

The V gene is TRBV3-1, the J gene TRBJ2-5; the D is unclear. The V end was cut by 4 bases, the J end by 5 bases, with 11 bases between. The CDR3 covers 13 residues. Germline values: CDR1 LGHDT, CDR2 YNNKEL (reference sequence). This CDR3 is CASSPPDLETQYF. The DNA for the CDR3 is TGTGCCAGCAGCCCTCCAGATTTGGAGACCCAGTACTTC.

This clonotype was seen a single time. The chain recombines TRBV3-1 with TRBJ1-4; the D gene is possibly TRBD1 (5 bases). CDR3 length: 15 amino acids. V was pared by 2 bases and J by 4 bases, with 11 bases between. Germline-derived CDR1 and CDR2 are LGHDT and YNNKEL (reference sequence). Written as DNA, the CDR3 is TGTGCCAGCAGCCAACGCACAGGATATAATGAAAAACTGTTTTTT. Its protein is CASSQRTGYNEKLFF.

This clonotype was detected only a few times. The chain combines TRBV6-5 with TRBJ2-1; a possible D gene is TRBD1 (6 bases). Germline V gene data show CDR1 as MNHEY and CDR2 as SVGAGI. V was cut by 6 bases and J by 0 bases, with 15 bases left in between. This CDR3 is built from 16 residues. The CDR3 bases are TGTGCCAGCAGAGTGTCAGGGGTCCGCTCCTACAATGAGCAGTTCTTC. It specifies CASRVSGVRSYNEQFF.

The chain combines TRBV14 with TRBJ2-3; D is perhaps TRBD1 or TRBD2 (5 bases each). Looked up from germline, CDR1 is SGHDN and CDR2 is FVKESK. The CDR3 runs 15 residues. With 4 bases removed from V and 6 bases from J, the gap between germline ends came to 17 bases. The CDR3 is CASSPDGGPGDTQYF. The CDR3 nucleotides are TGTGCCAGCAGCCCCGATGGGGGACCGGGGGATACGCAGTATTTT.

This chain connects TRBV5-1 to TRBJ1-1, with TRBD1 matching 7 bases. The germline gives CDR1 SGHRS, CDR2 YFSETQ. The CDR3 is made up of 14 amino acids. Losses at the gene ends were 4 bases for V and 4 bases for J; bases not matched to a gene: 7. CDR3 sequence: CASSTTGVGTEAFF. CDR3 DNA sequence: TGCGCCAGCAGCACCACAGGGGTTGGCACTGAAGCTTTCTTT. Combining the CDR3 with reference TRBV5-1 and TRBJ1-1 gives the whole variable domain KAGVTQTPRYLIKTRGQQVTLSCSPISGHRSVSWYQQTPGQGLQFLFEYFSETQRNKGNFPGRFSGRQFSNSRSEMNVSTLELGDSALYLCASSTTGVGTEAFFGQGTRLTVV.

J is TRBJ1-1 and V is TRBV7-8; D not resolved. Trimming removed 1 base at V and 0 bases at J, with 18 bases between. The CDR3 loop spans 18 amino acids. CDR1 SGHVS and CDR2 FQNEAQ come from the germline V gene. The CDR3 loop is CASSLVSGSGTLNTEAFF. The CDR3 bases are TGTGCCAGCAGCTTAGTATCTGGATCGGGCACCTTGAACACTGAAGCTTTCTTT.

This clonotype was seen a handful of times. V is TRBV12-3 or TRBV12-4 and J is TRBJ2-7; D may be TRBD2 (6 bases). Trimming left V 3 bases short and J 3 bases short, with 15 bases between. There are 15 residues in the CDR3. The DNA for the CDR3 is TGTGCCAGCAGTTTGGGACCGGGACTGAACTACGAGCAGTACTTC. Protein sequence: CASSLGPGLNYEQYF.

In nucleotides, the CDR3 is TGTGCCAGCAGCTTATCCCGGGCAGGATCTAACTATGGCTACACCTTC. Translated: CASSLSRAGSNYGYTF. The chain uses TRBV7-9 and TRBJ1-2; no clear D. With 2 bases removed from V and 0 bases from J, the gap between germline ends came to 13 bases. CDR3 length: 16 residues. Germline V CDR1 and CDR2: SEHNR, FQNEAQ (reference sequence).

This clonotype has just a few counts. This chain connects TRBV4-1 to TRBJ1-5, with 8 bases identical to TRBD1. This CDR3 is built from 16 residues. V was pared by 9 bases and J by 4 bases, with 14 bases of the junction left unmatched. The germline gives CDR1 MGHRA, CDR2 YSYEKL. CDR3 protein: CASQSSRGPENQPQHF. CDR3 bases: TGCGCCAGTCAATCGTCCAGGGGGCCAGAGAATCAGCCCCAGCATTTT.

Turning to this clonotype: Germline is not matched at one junction end, which may reflect a read error. The rearrangement joins TRBV5-1 to TRBJ2-3; D not resolved. CDR1 and CDR2 from the germline V gene are SGHRS and YFSETQ. The CDR3 has 12 amino acids. The CDR3 protein is CAGSSGTDTQYF. The CDR3 DNA reads as TGCGCCGGCAGCTCAGGCACAGATACGCAGTATTTT. Together with reference TRBV5-1 and TRBJ2-3, the CDR3 gives the full variable domain: KAGVTQTPRYLIKTRGQQVTLSCSPISGHRSVSWYQQTPGQGLQFLFEYFSETQRNKGNFPGRFSGRQFSNSRSEMNVSTLELGDSALYLCAGSSGTDTQYFGPGTRLTVL.

This clonotype was observed a handful of times. The chain couples TRBV15 to TRBJ2-1; D might be TRBD1 (6 bases). This CDR3 has 17 amino acids. The germline CDR1 and CDR2 sequences are LNHNV and YYDKDF (reference sequence). V lost 0 bases and J 8 bases, leaving 20 bases between the germline ends. The CDR3 nucleotides read TGTGCCACCAGCAGAGATCTGGATAGGGGGTATTTTCATGAGCAGTTCTTC. Protein sequence: CATSRDLDRGYFHEQFF. The whole variable domain, filled in from reference TRBV15 and TRBJ2-1, reads DAMVIQNPRYQVTQFGKPVTLSCSQTLNHNVMYWYQQKSSQAPKLLFHYYDKDFNNEADTPDNFQSRRPNTSFCFLDIRSPGLGDTAMYLCATSRDLDRGYFHEQFFGPGTRLTVL.

This clonotype came up a few times. CDR3 sequence (DNA): TGTGCCAGCAGTCCTAGACAGGGGAGTATAACAGATACGCAGTATTTT. It encodes CASSPRQGSITDTQYF. V usage is TRBV12-3 or TRBV12-4 and J usage is TRBJ2-3, with 8 bases matching TRBD1. V lost 5 bases, J lost 3 bases, and 10 bases stayed unmatched. The CDR3 consists of 16 residues.

The genes are TRBV7-2 and TRBJ2-3, with D unclear. Germline assignment: CDR1 SGHTA and CDR2 FQGNSA. The CDR3 is 15 amino acids. Trimming stripped 8 bases from V and 0 bases from J, with 15 bases between. In nucleotides, the CDR3 is TGTGCCAGCGCCCCTTACCCGCTTAGCACAGATACGCAGTATTTT. Amino acids: CASAPYPLSTDTQYF.

At least ten counts were recorded for this clonotype. This chain connects TRBV4-1 to TRBJ2-5; D possibly corresponds to TRBD2 (5 bases). CDR3 length: 13 amino acids. CDR1 and CDR2 (germline): MGHRA, YSYEKL. With 5 bases removed from V and 4 bases from J, the gap between germline ends came to 11 bases. The CDR3 region is CASSFTRGETQYF. Here the CDR3 DNA reads TGCGCCAGCAGCTTCACTAGAGGAGAGACCCAGTACTTC.

This clonotype has only a few counts. The rearrangement uses TRBV24-1 and TRBJ2-3; D not resolved. Trimming took 4 bases from V and 5 from J, leaving 9 bases between them. Germline CDR1 and CDR2: KGHDR and SFDVKD. CDR3 length equals 13 residues. CDR3 residues: CATSDFLGDTQYF. The CDR3 DNA sequence: TGTGCCACCAGTGACTTCCTGGGAGATACGCAGTATTTT.